This TCR beta chain was sequenced during a study of T cell responses to AZD1222 COVID-19 vaccine. Study conclusions and caveats: Spike-specific TCR repertoires showed rising breadth and depth after two AZD1222 doses. Across the whole spike, CD4 TCRs peaked at regions 160-218 and 743-854.

Method: immunoSEQ multiplex PCR; TCRdb's copy keeps in-frame clones and lacks some. The sample includes roughly 160,000 clones, around 92% seen only once; the top ten take approximately 1.2%. Concerning this clone: What it recognizes is unknown.

Looked up from germline, CDR1 is SGHRS and CDR2 is YFSETQ. V trimming: 4 bases; J trimming: 5 bases; junction bases outside the gene matches: 8. The CDR3 consists of 17 residues. This sequence joins TRBV5-1 and TRBJ2-1; 14 positions match TRBD2. The material was peripheral blood, obtained 28 days after the second AZD1222 dose. The clonotype was recovered from an adult who received the AZD1222 COVID-19 vaccine. The CDR3 sequence: CASSPRGLAGEDNEQFF. Written as DNA, the CDR3 is TGCGCCAGCAGCCCCCGGGGACTAGCGGGAGAGGACAATGAGCAGTTCTTC.